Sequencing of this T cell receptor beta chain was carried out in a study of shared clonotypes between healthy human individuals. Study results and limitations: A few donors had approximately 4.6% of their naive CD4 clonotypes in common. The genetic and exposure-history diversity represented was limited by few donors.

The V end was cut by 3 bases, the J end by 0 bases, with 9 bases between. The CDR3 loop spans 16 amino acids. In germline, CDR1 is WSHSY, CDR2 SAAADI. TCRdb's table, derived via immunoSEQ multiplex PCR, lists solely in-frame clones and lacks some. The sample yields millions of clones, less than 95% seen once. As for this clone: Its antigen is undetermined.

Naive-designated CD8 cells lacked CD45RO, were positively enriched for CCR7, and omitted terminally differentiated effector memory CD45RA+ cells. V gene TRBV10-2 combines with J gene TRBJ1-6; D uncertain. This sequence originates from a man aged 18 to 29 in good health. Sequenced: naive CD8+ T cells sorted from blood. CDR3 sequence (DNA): TGCGCCAGCAGTGATGACCGGAGCTCCTATAATTCACCCCTCCACTTT. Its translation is CASSDDRSSYNSPLHF.